The next 24 T cell receptor beta chains were all read from a single sample in a study of neurological immune-mediated disorders (dated by TCRdb to the late 2010s). The protocol used for the library was 5' RACE. The listed sequencing device is Illumina HiSeq 2500. Using fastp trimming at Q25 and MiXCR clonotype assembly, TCRdb reanalyzed the public sequencing data and kept in-frame beta chains. Identical CDR3 protein sequences are pooled into one entry, listed with their most common genes and DNA. This sample gives around 28,000 distinct CDR3 sequences in total; less than 8.5% of them show up just once. The ten biggest clones cover just under 9% of the sample. The sample consisted of PBMCs. All receptors come from a woman aged 45-60 years in good health.

This clonotype has ten or more counts. The chain employs TRBV5-6 and TRBJ2-5; D may be TRBD2 (6 bases). Per germline, CDR1 SGHDT and CDR2 YYEEEE. This CDR3 contains 14 residues. Trimming took off 5 bases at V and 2 bases at J, with 13 bases between the two ends. CDR3 DNA: TGTGCCAGCAGTCACCCGGGAGATCAAGAGACCCAGTACTTC. Translated: CASSHPGDQETQYF.

This clonotype has ten or more counts. The chain employs TRBV20-1 and TRBJ2-1; 8 bases align to TRBD2. The CDR3 contains 15 residues. The V and J ends lost 6 bases and 7 bases, in that order; junction bases with no gene match: 14. Per the germline V gene, CDR1 is DFQATT and CDR2 is SNEGSKA (reference sequence). The CDR3 loop reads CSASSAAGVRNEQFF. The CDR3 DNA follows: TGCAGTGCCTCAAGCGCAGCGGGAGTTAGGAATGAGCAGTTCTTC.

This clonotype was detected many times. This chain's CDR3 is CASSRRDLDNEQFF. The CDR3 DNA is TGTGCCAGCAGCAGACGCGACCTAGACAATGAGCAGTTCTTC. The chain is built from TRBV7-9 and TRBJ2-1; no reliable D call. Looked up from germline, CDR1 is SEHNR and CDR2 is FQNEAQ (reference sequence). This CDR3 region has 14 residues. Trimming took off 5 bases at V and 5 bases at J, with 13 bases between the two ends.

This clonotype has ten or more counts. CDR3 loop: CASSLRVGALNTEAFF. The CDR3 DNA is TGTGCCAGCAGTTTAAGGGTCGGGGCACTAAACACTGAAGCTTTCTTT. The chain joins TRBV12-3 or TRBV12-4 to TRBJ1-1; D perhaps matches TRBD1 (5 bases). The ends were cut back, 2 bases at V and 2 bases at J, with 15 bases in the middle. The CDR3 loop spans 16 amino acids.

This clonotype occurred many times. This rearrangement joins TRBV4-3 to TRBJ2-3; D not certain. The CDR3 is 16 residues long. CDR1 is LGHNA, CDR2 YSLEER, per germline. Trimming took off 4 bases at V and 7 bases at J, with 21 bases between the two ends. The CDR3: CASSRSTSDVGNTQYF. The CDR3 DNA is TGCGCCAGCAGCCGCAGCACGTCTGACGTGGGAAATACGCAGTATTTT.

This clonotype showed up many times. This chain joins TRBV20-1 and TRBJ2-1, with 11 bases lining up with TRBD1. The V segment lost 6 bases and the J segment 6 bases; nucleotides outside the gene matches: 10. The CDR3 runs 15 residues. Germline CDR1 reads DFQATT; CDR2 reads SNEGSKA (reference sequence). The CDR3 loop is CSAPKIGQGANEQFF. In nucleotides, the CDR3 is TGCAGTGCCCCCAAGATCGGACAGGGGGCCAATGAGCAGTTCTTC.

This clonotype was counted at least ten times. The gene calls are TRBV15 and TRBJ1-4; TRBD1 is a possible D gene (5 bases). Germline V gene lookup returns CDR1 LNHNV and CDR2 YYDKDF (reference sequence). V shed 0 bases and J shed 2 bases, with 13 bases lying between them. There are 17 residues in the CDR3. CDR3 in DNA: TGTGCCACCAGCAGAGATGGAGGGGTCGGGACTAATGAAAAACTGTTTTTT. Translation: CATSRDGGVGTNEKLFF.

Many counts were recorded for this clonotype. The chain uses TRBV9 and TRBJ1-3, with D possibly matching TRBD1 (6 bases). Trimming cost V 1 base and J 4 bases, with 12 bases left between them. Germline CDR1 is SGDLS and CDR2 is YYNGEE. This CDR3 is built from 15 residues. The chain's CDR3 is CASSVTGSDGNTIYF. The CDR3 DNA follows: TGTGCCAGCAGCGTAACAGGGTCTGACGGAAACACCATATATTTT.

This clonotype was detected many times. The CDR3 is CSASSGQEATNEKLFF. CDR3 nucleotide sequence: TGCAGTGCTAGCTCAGGACAGGAAGCAACTAATGAAAAACTGTTTTTT. The chain is built from TRBV20-1 and TRBJ1-4; 7 positions agree with TRBD1. The CDR3 extends over 16 amino acids. From germline, CDR1 is DFQATT and CDR2 SNEGSKA (reference sequence). Germline trimming cut 3 bases from V and 0 bases from J; bases unmatched to any gene: 7.

This clonotype was picked up many times. The V and J genes are TRBV7-2 and TRBJ2-1; D gene ambiguous. The V end lost 1 base, the J end lost 4 bases, and 5 bases lay between the germline ends. This CDR3 comprises 13 residues. Germline V CDR1 and CDR2: SGHTA, FQGNSA. CDR3 DNA: TGTGCCAGCAGCTTAGACACGTACAATGAGCAGTTCTTC. Translation gives CASSLDTYNEQFF. Combining the CDR3 with reference TRBV7-2 and TRBJ2-1 gives the whole variable domain GAGVSQSPSNKVTEKGKDVELRCDPISGHTALYWYRQSLGQGLEFLIYFQGNSAPDKSGLPSDRFSAERTGGSVSTLTIQRTQQEDSAVYLCASSLDTYNEQFFGPGTRLTVL.

The table lists this clonotype with many counts. The chain carries TRBV10-1 and TRBJ2-6, with no clear D. The length of the CDR3 is 14 residues. Deletions cut 3 bases from V and 2 bases from J, with 5 bases between. Germline CDR1 WNHNN, CDR2 SYGVQD (reference sequence). The CDR3: CASSEDAGANVLTF. For the CDR3, the DNA is TGCGCCAGCAGTGAAGACGCTGGGGCCAACGTCCTGACTTTC.

This clonotype was seen ten or more times. The V gene is TRBV3-1, the J gene TRBJ2-3; TRBD1 matches at 7 bases. V dropped 0 bases and J dropped 1; count of bases not matched to a gene: 7. The CDR3 is 17 amino acids. Germline loops: CDR1 LGHDT, CDR2 YNNKEL (reference sequence). In DNA form, the CDR3 reads TGTGCCAGCAGCCAAGATAGCAGAACAGGGGGCACAGATACGCAGTATTTT. Protein sequence: CASSQDSRTGGTDTQYF.

At least ten counts were recorded for this clonotype. V gene TRBV7-9 combines with J gene TRBJ1-1, with TRBD1 matching over 8 bases. The germline V gene encodes CDR1 SEHNR and CDR2 FQNEAQ (reference sequence). This CDR3 has 14 amino acids. With 11 bases clipped from V and 1 base from J, the junction kept 9 bases outside the gene matches. The CDR3, as DNA: TGTGCCGTAGACAGGGGAGTTTCGAACACTGAAGCTTTCTTT. Translated, it gives CAVDRGVSNTEAFF.

This clonotype was detected many times. The DNA of the CDR3 is TGTGCCAGCAGCGTAGCACAGAGCTCTGGAAACACCATATATTTT. This codes for CASSVAQSSGNTIYF. The chain joins TRBV9 to TRBJ1-3; D not certain. CDR1 is SGDLS and CDR2 is YYNGEE in the germline V gene. This CDR3 region has 15 residues. V lost 0 bases and J lost 0, with 7 bases in between.

This clonotype has at least ten counts. This chain uses TRBV20-1 with TRBJ2-7; D gene unclear. This CDR3 is built from 14 residues. Germline lookup yields CDR1 DFQATT and CDR2 SNEGSKA (reference sequence). The V gene lost 1 base and the J gene lost 5 bases, with 15 bases spanning the gap. The CDR3 region has the DNA TGCAGTGCTAGAGGTATAGGCCAGGTTAACGAGCAGTACTTC. Translating gives CSARGIGQVNEQYF.

This clonotype was observed at least ten times. The V gene is TRBV6-6, the J gene TRBJ2-2; no definite D call. The CDR3 has 16 residues. From germline, CDR1 is MNHNY and CDR2 SVGAGI (reference sequence). The V gene lost 6 bases and the J gene lost 1 base, with 15 bases spanning the gap. The CDR3 sequence is CASRKTGLQNTGELFF. The CDR3 nucleotides read TGTGCCAGCAGGAAAACCGGGCTCCAGAACACCGGGGAGCTGTTTTTT.

This clonotype was counted at least ten times. The rearrangement links TRBV19 to TRBJ1-5; 7 bases align to TRBD1. The CDR3 consists of 15 residues. Germline V gene sequence: CDR1 LNHDA, CDR2 SQIVND (reference sequence). The V segment lost 7 bases and the J segment 0 bases; nucleotides outside the gene matches: 6. The CDR3 region is CASNQDRTSNQPQHF. The CDR3 DNA reads as TGTGCCAGTAACCAGGACAGGACTAGCAATCAGCCCCAGCATTTT.

This clonotype was observed at least ten times. This chain connects TRBV7-6 to TRBJ2-1, with D tentatively TRBD2 (7 bases). Germline V gene lookup returns CDR1 SGHVS and CDR2 FNYEAQ. V gave up 3 bases and J gave up 7 bases, with 16 bases separating them. The CDR3 spans 15 residues. CDR3 loop: CASSFGGAGLNEQFF. CDR3 bases: TGTGCCAGCAGCTTTGGGGGGGCCGGTTTAAATGAGCAGTTCTTC.

Notes on this clonotype: The junction does not match germline at one end; this may be a read error. The CDR3 bases are TGTGCCAGTAGTACAACAGACTCGGCGGGTAATTCACTCCTCCACTTT. Amino acid sequence: CASSTTDSAGNSLLHF. The chain employs TRBV19 and TRBJ1-6, with D hard to call. The CDR3 consists of 16 residues. CDR1 is LNHDA, CDR2 SQIVND, per germline (reference sequence).

This clonotype was observed a handful of times. This chain joins TRBV6-1 and TRBJ1-6; unclear D gene. The CDR3 totals 17 residues. Germline V lookup: CDR1 MNHNS, CDR2 SASEGT. V was pared by 5 bases and J by 2 bases, with 16 bases between. DNA for the CDR3: TGTGCCAGCAGTCCACCAGAAGGGCAAGCCTATAATTCACCCCTCCACTTT. Its protein is CASSPPEGQAYNSPLHF.

This clonotype has ten or more counts. The chain's CDR3 is CASRRGNEQFF. As DNA, the CDR3 is TGTGCCAGCCGGAGGGGGAATGAGCAGTTCTTC. J is TRBJ2-1 and V is TRBV6-2 or TRBV6-3; tentatively, D is TRBD1 or TRBD2 (6 bases each). Germline lookup yields CDR1 MNHEY and CDR2 SVGEGT. The CDR3 covers 11 residues. V gave up 8 bases and J gave up 7 bases, with 9 bases separating them.

This clonotype was recorded once. The chain is built from TRBV12-3 or TRBV12-4 and TRBJ2-3; D may correspond to TRBD1 or TRBD2 (5 bases each). CDR3 length: 16 amino acids. V lost 2 bases and J 0 bases, leaving 12 bases between the germline ends. This CDR3 is CASSLTGRLSTDTQYF. In DNA form, the CDR3 reads TGTGCCAGCAGTTTAACGGGACGCCTAAGCACAGATACGCAGTATTTT.

This clonotype was found many times. The chain uses TRBV29-1 and TRBJ1-1, with 12 bases that match TRBD1. Germline V CDR1 and CDR2: SQVTM, ANQGSEA. This CDR3 has 14 amino acids. The junction had 6 bases not matched to a gene; V was cut back by 7 bases and J by 3 bases. CDR3 in DNA: TGCAGCGCCAGGGACAGGGGGCCGGACACTGAAGCTTTCTTT. It codes for CSARDRGPDTEAFF.

This clonotype was seen more than once but under ten times. The V gene is TRBV28, the J gene TRBJ1-2; D gene unclear. The CDR3 sequence is 14 residues long. Per the germline V gene, CDR1 is MDHEN and CDR2 is SYDVKM. Trimming took 5 bases from V and 2 from J, leaving 12 bases between them. The CDR3 nucleotides are TGTGCCAGCAGTCCCGGTTTAGAAAACTATGGCTACACCTTC. Protein sequence: CASSPGLENYGYTF.